This T cell receptor beta chain was retrieved from a study of CD8 T cells in ankylosing spondylitis (dated 2017 in TCRdb). With respect to the entire study: The study profiled T cell receptor beta repertoires in healthy donors and ankylosing spondylitis patients to find disease-linked TCR variants. The whole study cohort included about a hundred healthy donors and about two dozen ankylosing spondylitis patients. Peripheral blood samples were taken, and synovial fluid was additionally collected from ankylosing spondylitis patients.

In this sample, this clonotype turned up a few times. Its antigen remains unidentified. No clone much larger than this one lies a single base away; base qualities are absent. Broader findings and caveats from the paper: According to the report, matched synovial fluid samples from ankylosing spondylitis patients were significantly enriched for the disease-linked clones. A TCR beta motif made up of roughly eight highly homologous amino acid variants appeared to be characteristic of blood from ankylosing spondylitis patients. A CD8+ phenotype was shown by the disease-linked clones, which were found at relatively low frequencies in peripheral blood. Some TCR beta motif variants had previously been reported in synovial fluid and blood of reactive arthritis patients, which suggested common disease-initiation mechanisms.

Sequencing relied on an Illumina HiSeq 2500. Quantitative 5'-RACE with molecular barcodes was the method used to prepare the TCR beta libraries. The published analysis was carried out like this. A new computational method based on a probabilistic model of VDJ rearrangement was used to identify disease-linked TCR variants. TCRdb reanalyzed the raw reads on its own, using fastp at Q25 for trimming and MiXCR for clone calling, and kept in-frame beta chains. All rows with the same CDR3 protein become a single entry with the most common DNA and genes. In this record, the V and J calls reflect TCRdb's handling and not the investigators' own analysis. This sample holds almost 400,000 distinct CDR3 sequences; about 22% were observed only once. The ten largest clones add up to 16% of the sample. Here V drops 4 bases and J drops 7 bases, and the junction holds 8 bases not matched to any gene. Per the germline V gene, SGHRS is the CDR1 and YFSETQ is the CDR2. The CDR3 runs 16 residues from the cysteine to the phenylalanine. Kept here is only the CDR3 DNA, which spans 48 bases and is read in frame from base 1.

Sequencing was done on a sample of blood, either unsorted or a sorted T cell fraction (not recorded which). The sequence links TRBV5-1 to TRBJ2-1; 13 bases in the junction line up with TRBD2. The receptor's source is a male donor with ankylosing spondylitis. The CDR3 region has the sequence CASSVGGTSGNNEQFF. The sequenced DNA: TGCGCCAGCAGCGTGGGTGGGACTAGCGGGAATAATGAGCAGTTCTTC.